This T cell receptor (beta chain) was identified during a study of shared clonotypes between healthy human individuals. Turning to the study itself: CD4 naive cells filled three plates per donor, CD4 memory three, CD8 naive two and CD8 memory one.

Data came from immunoSEQ multiplex PCR; TCRdb stores just in-frame clones and leaves some out. This repertoire shows about 2.3 million clones, 85% to 95% found once; its top ten account for about 0.41%. The V gene's germline CDR1 is SEHNR and CDR2 FQNEAQ (reference sequence). CDR3 length: 15 residues. V dropped 4 bases and J dropped 2 bases, with 15 bases sitting between them. Comments on this clone: Its matching antigen is unknown.

Study results and limitations: What rarefaction showed was incomplete sorted-subset sequencing despite large depth. In general, naive subsets displayed greater estimated richness than memory subsets did. Generation of non-shared clonotypes was less probable than generation of clonotypes shared by all four donors.

The V and J genes are TRBV7-9 and TRBJ2-7; D might be TRBD1 (6 bases). Input material: naive CD4+ T cells from PBMCs. As for subset: CD45RA+ positively selected. The sequence was collected from a man aged 18 to 29 in good health. Some clones in this sample may be carry-over from other donors' samples. The CDR3: CASSSQGYLPYEQYF. CDR3 in DNA: TGTGCCAGCAGCTCCCAGGGGTACCTCCCCTACGAGCAGTACTTC.